Listed below are T cell receptor beta chains from one sample, sequenced in a study of blood T cell repertoires in COVID-19. This table comes from immunoSEQ multiplex PCR, and its TCRdb copy is limited to in-frame clones, with some not included. The data show around 80,000 clones, with approximately 80% seen just once and approximately 8.7% held by the top ten. The sequencing input was peripheral blood. The receptor source for this set is a human donor in a cohort sampled during active COVID-19. The CDR3 runs from the conserved cysteine through the conserved F or W. The D gene is left open where the match is weak. Clone sizes are given selectively: once, few, many, or a class where the clone is expanded.

size: NA; J: TRBJ2-2; V: TRBV3-1/TRBV3-2; D: TRBD2; CDR3: CASSLRTSGRAGELFF; DNA: TGTGCCAGCAGCTTGAGGACTAGCGGGAGGGCCGGGGAGCTGTTTTTT
size: once; J: TRBJ2-1; V: TRBV11-3; D: TRBD2; CDR3: CASSSGRVGEQFF; DNA: TGTGCCAGCAGCTCCGGGAGGGTAGGGGAGCAGTTCTTC
size: few; J: TRBJ2-7; V: TRBV7-3; D: NA; CDR3: CASSDTSSGEQYF; DNA: TGTGCCAGCAGCGACACAAGCTCGGGGGAGCAGTACTTC
size: once; J: TRBJ2-7; V: TRBV7-3; D: TRBD2; CDR3: CASSPSGGASGEQYF; DNA: TGTGCCAGCAGCCCAAGCGGGGGGGCCTCGGGCGAGCAGTACTTC
size: NA; J: TRBJ1-4; V: TRBV19; D: NA; CDR3: CASSIDPSGTRRIEKLFF; DNA: TGTGCCAGTAGTATAGATCCGTCCGGGACACGGAGGATTGAAAAACTGTTTTTT
size: NA; J: TRBJ2-5; V: TRBV29-1; D: NA; CDR3: CSTGSGETQYF; DNA: TGCAGCACAGGGTCCGGGGAGACCCAGTACTTC
size: few; J: TRBJ1-5; V: TRBV5-1; D: NA; CDR3: CASSPGLFPGQPQHF; DNA: TGCGCCAGCAGCCCAGGACTGTTCCCCGGGCAGCCCCAGCATTTT
size: NA; J: TRBJ2-1; V: TRBV5-1; D: TRBD1; CDR3: CASSSGDSSYNEQFF; DNA: TGCGCCAGCAGCTCCGGGGACAGTTCATACAATGAGCAGTTCTTC
size: NA; J: TRBJ2-2; V: TRBV28; D: NA; CDR3: CASSLRLGSREELFF; DNA: TGTGCCAGCAGTTTACGCCTTGGGTCCCGGGAGGAGCTGTTTTTT
size: NA; J: TRBJ2-5; V: TRBV3-1/TRBV3-2; D: TRBD2; CDR3: CASSQDGLAGGYETQYF; DNA: TGTGCCAGCAGCCAAGATGGGCTAGCGGGAGGTTATGAGACCCAGTACTTC
size: once; J: TRBJ2-1; V: TRBV28; D: NA; CDR3: CASTRDTFNEQFF; DNA: TGTGCCAGTACTCGGGATACCTTCAATGAGCAGTTCTTC
size: few; J: TRBJ2-1; V: TRBV10-3; D: TRBD2; CDR3: CAISESPSGGRNEQFF; DNA: TGTGCCATCAGTGAGTCGCCTAGCGGGGGCCGCAATGAGCAGTTCTTC
size: NA; J: TRBJ1-5; V: TRBV6-5; D: NA; CDR3: CASTKVGPNQPQHF; DNA: TGTGCCAGCACCAAGGTTGGGCCGAATCAGCCCCAGCATTTT
size: NA; J: TRBJ2-6; V: TRBV30; D: NA; CDR3: CAWSVKSSGANVLTF; DNA: TGTGCCTGGAGTGTTAAGAGCTCTGGGGCCAACGTCCTGACTTTC
size: NA; J: TRBJ2-1; V: TRBV7-3; D: TRBD1; CDR3: CASSLTGTGGAGSYNEQFF; DNA: TGTGCCAGCAGCTTAACGGGGACAGGGGGCGCAGGGTCCTACAATGAGCAGTTCTTC
size: NA; J: TRBJ2-7; V: TRBV5-4; D: TRBD1; CDR3: CASSFTGGSYEQYF; DNA: TGTGCCAGCAGCTTCACAGGGGGATCCTACGAGCAGTACTTC
size: NA; J: TRBJ2-3; V: TRBV20-1; D: NA; CDR3: CSASGDTQYF; DNA: TGCAGTGCTAGCGGGGATACGCAGTATTTT
size: NA; J: TRBJ2-7; V: TRBV3-1/TRBV3-2; D: TRBD2; CDR3: CASSPTPLGRGESEQYF; DNA: TGTGCCAGCAGCCCTACCCCCCTTGGCCGGGGGGAAAGCGAGCAGTACTTC
size: once; J: TRBJ2-1; V: TRBV5-1; D: TRBD2; CDR3: CASSRLAGERVIGYNEQFF; DNA: TGCGCCAGCAGCCGACTAGCGGGAGAGAGAGTTATTGGGTACAATGAGCAGTTCTTC
size: NA; J: TRBJ2-1; V: TRBV24-1; D: TRBD1; CDR3: CATSDFGTGTNNEQFF; DNA: TGTGCCACCAGTGATTTTGGGACAGGGACTAACAATGAGCAGTTCTTC
size: NA; J: TRBJ2-5; V: TRBV5-4; D: TRBD2; CDR3: CASSLQAGGTETQYF; DNA: TGTGCCAGCAGCTTGCAAGCGGGGGGGACGGAGACCCAGTACTTC
size: NA; J: TRBJ2-2; V: TRBV19; D: NA; CDR3: CASLQVGNTGELFF; DNA: TGTGCCAGTCTCCAGGTGGGGAACACCGGGGAGCTGTTTTTT
size: NA; J: TRBJ1-2; V: TRBV28; D: NA; CDR3: CASSPGVGGYTF; DNA: TGTGCCAGCAGCCCAGGGGTTGGTGGCTACACCTTC
size: NA; J: TRBJ2-1; V: TRBV11-2; D: TRBD2; CDR3: CASSLKERGTLAGEQFF; DNA: TGTGCCAGCAGCTTAAAAGAGCGGGGGACCCTCGCGGGCGAGCAGTTCTTC
size: NA; J: TRBJ2-1; V: TRBV7-2; D: NA; CDR3: CASSLVGSGSYNEQFF; DNA: TGTGCCAGCAGCTTAGTGGGTAGCGGCTCCTACAATGAGCAGTTCTTC
size: once; J: TRBJ1-2; V: TRBV15; D: NA; CDR3: CATSSQIAGDGYTF; DNA: TGTGCCACCAGCAGCCAGATCGCAGGGGACGGCTACACCTTC